These 9 T cell receptor beta chains were sequenced from one sample in a study of T cell responses to AZD1222 COVID-19 vaccine. The table came from immunoSEQ multiplex PCR; TCRdb's copy has only in-frame clones and leaves some out. Among more than 150,000 clones listed, less than 95% were seen once. The specimen comprised peripheral blood, sampled on day 0 of AZD1222 vaccination. Source of these receptors: an adult in good health.

V and J are TRBV11-2 and TRBJ1-2; maybe TRBD1 (6 bases). The CDR3 consists of 16 residues. The germline V and J ends were trimmed by 0 bases and 8 bases, with 19 bases remaining between them. Germline assignment: CDR1 SGHAT and CDR2 FQNNGV. The CDR3 loop reads CASSLDRAGDSEGYTF. CDR3 DNA sequence: TGTGCCAGCAGCTTAGATCGGGCAGGGGATAGCGAAGGCTACACCTTC.

The rearrangement uses TRBV7-2 and TRBJ2-3; 11 bases match TRBD2. Unmatched junction bases numbered 3, after V lost 0 bases and J lost 1 base. Germline CDR1 SGHTA, CDR2 FQGNSA. CDR3 length equals 17 residues. The CDR3 DNA sequence: TGTGCCAGCAGCTTAGCTAGCGGGAGGGCCGGCACAGATACGCAGTATTTT. Amino acid sequence: CASSLASGRAGTDTQYF.

V and J are TRBV18 and TRBJ1-2, with 9 bases aligning to TRBD1. Germline V CDR1 and CDR2: KGHSH, LQKENI. The CDR3 totals 15 residues. Trimming removed 5 bases from V and 4 bases from J; junction bases left unmatched: 8. In DNA form, the CDR3 reads TGTGCCAGCTCAGCCACGGGACAGGGAGTCTATGGCTACACCTTC. It specifies CASSATGQGVYGYTF.

This clone was found a few times. V usage is TRBV7-9 and J usage is TRBJ2-7; D remains unclear. The CDR3 totals 13 residues. The germline V gene encodes CDR1 SEHNR and CDR2 FQNEAQ (reference sequence). V was pared by 4 bases and J by 1 base, with 8 bases between. This chain's CDR3 is CASSSPGSYEQYF. CDR3 coding DNA: TGTGCCAGCAGCTCGCCTGGGTCCTACGAGCAGTACTTC.

This clone was seen a single time. The chain joins TRBV19 to TRBJ2-2; perhaps TRBD2 as D (5 bases). This CDR3 contains 15 residues. V was pared by 7 bases and J by 3 bases, with 15 bases between. The germline gives CDR1 LNHDA, CDR2 SQIVND (reference sequence). The CDR3, as DNA: TGTGCCAGTACCCATAGGCGGGCTCACACCGGGGAGCTGTTTTTT. It is translated as CASTHRRAHTGELFF.

This clone was seen a few times. The chain has TRBV7-9 and TRBJ2-5; D is unclear. The CDR3 sequence is 13 residues long. V lost 3 bases to trimming and J lost 5 bases, with 10 bases between them. Germline CDR1 reads SEHNR; CDR2 reads FQNEAQ (reference sequence). Here the CDR3 DNA reads TGTGCCAGCAGCTTCGAGTTGCCGGAGACCCAGTACTTC. This translates into CASSFELPETQYF.

The chain has TRBV19 and TRBJ2-1; the match to TRBD2 covers 10 bases. Germline CDR1 reads LNHDA; CDR2 reads SQIVND (reference sequence). This CDR3 is 20 amino acids long. V trimming: 3 bases; J trimming: 7 bases; junction bases outside the gene matches: 21. As DNA, the CDR3 is TGTGCCAGTAGTATTGGCCTATTAGCGGGAGGCCCCTCCTCGCGGAATGAGCAGTTCTTC. Translation: CASSIGLLAGGPSSRNEQFF.

The gene calls are TRBV6-2 or TRBV6-3 and TRBJ1-6, with unresolved D. Germline-derived CDR1 and CDR2 are MNHEY and SVGEGT. The CDR3 consists of 15 residues. V was clipped by 2 bases and J by 6 bases, with 11 bases between them. The CDR3 DNA sequence: TGTGCCAGCAGTTACGTTGCGCCCCCTAATTCACCCCTCCACTTT. It encodes CASSYVAPPNSPLHF.

The chain is built from TRBV11-2 and TRBJ2-3; D is ambiguous. V was cut by 0 bases and J by 6 bases, with 7 bases left in between. CDR3 length: 13 amino acids. Germline V lookup: CDR1 SGHAT, CDR2 FQNNGV. The CDR3 DNA is TGTGCCAGCAGCTTAGAGAGGTGGGATACGCAGTATTTT. Residues: CASSLERWDTQYF.